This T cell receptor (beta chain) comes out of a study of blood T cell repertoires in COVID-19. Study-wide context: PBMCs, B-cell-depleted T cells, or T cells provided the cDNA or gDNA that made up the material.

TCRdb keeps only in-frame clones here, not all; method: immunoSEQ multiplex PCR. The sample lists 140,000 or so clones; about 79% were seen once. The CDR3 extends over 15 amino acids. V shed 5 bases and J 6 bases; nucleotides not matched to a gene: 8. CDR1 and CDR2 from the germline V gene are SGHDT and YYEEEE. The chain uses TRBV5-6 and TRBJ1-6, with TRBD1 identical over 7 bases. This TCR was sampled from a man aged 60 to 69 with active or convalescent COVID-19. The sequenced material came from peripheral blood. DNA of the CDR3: TGTGCCAGCAGGAGGGGGCGGAGGGGTAATTCACCCCTCCACTTT. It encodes CASRRGRRGNSPLHF.